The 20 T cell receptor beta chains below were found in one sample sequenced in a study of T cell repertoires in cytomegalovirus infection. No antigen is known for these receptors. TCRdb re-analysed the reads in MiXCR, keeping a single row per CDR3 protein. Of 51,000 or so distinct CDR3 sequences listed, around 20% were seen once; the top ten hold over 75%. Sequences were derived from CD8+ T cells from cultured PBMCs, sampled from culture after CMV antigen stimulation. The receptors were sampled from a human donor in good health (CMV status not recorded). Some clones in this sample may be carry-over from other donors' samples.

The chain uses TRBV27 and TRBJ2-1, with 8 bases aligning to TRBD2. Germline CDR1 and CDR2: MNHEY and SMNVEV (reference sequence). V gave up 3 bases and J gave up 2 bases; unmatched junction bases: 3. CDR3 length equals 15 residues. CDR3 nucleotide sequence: TGTGCCAGCAGTTTTGACGGGGGGGCCTACAATGAGCAGTTCTTC. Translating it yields CASSFDGGAYNEQFF.

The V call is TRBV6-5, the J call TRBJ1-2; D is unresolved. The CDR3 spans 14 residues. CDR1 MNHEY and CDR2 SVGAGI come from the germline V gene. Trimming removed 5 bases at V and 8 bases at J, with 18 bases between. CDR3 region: CASSDTRGGSGYTF. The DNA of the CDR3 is TGTGCCAGCAGTGACACTCGGGGAGGGTCAGGCTACACCTTC.

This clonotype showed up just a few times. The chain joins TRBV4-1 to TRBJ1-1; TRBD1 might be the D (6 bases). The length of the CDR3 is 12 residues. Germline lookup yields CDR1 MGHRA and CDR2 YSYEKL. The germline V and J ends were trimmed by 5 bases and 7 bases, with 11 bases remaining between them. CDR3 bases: TGCGCCAGCAGCTCCCAGACAGGTGAAGCTTTCTTT. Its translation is CASSSQTGEAFF.

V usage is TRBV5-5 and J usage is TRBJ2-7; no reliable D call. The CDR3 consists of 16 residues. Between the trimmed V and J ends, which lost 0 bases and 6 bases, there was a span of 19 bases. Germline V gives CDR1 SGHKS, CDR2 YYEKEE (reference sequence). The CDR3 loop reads CASSLAALPQASEQYF. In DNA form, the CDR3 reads TGTGCCAGCAGCTTGGCAGCCCTCCCCCAGGCTAGCGAGCAGTACTTC.

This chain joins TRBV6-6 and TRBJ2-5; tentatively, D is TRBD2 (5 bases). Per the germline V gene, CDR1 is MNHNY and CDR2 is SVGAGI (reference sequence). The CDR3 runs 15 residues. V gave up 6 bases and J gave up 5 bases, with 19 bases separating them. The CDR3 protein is CASSNGRESFETQYF. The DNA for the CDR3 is TGTGCCAGCAGCAACGGCCGGGAAAGCTTCGAGACCCAGTACTTC.

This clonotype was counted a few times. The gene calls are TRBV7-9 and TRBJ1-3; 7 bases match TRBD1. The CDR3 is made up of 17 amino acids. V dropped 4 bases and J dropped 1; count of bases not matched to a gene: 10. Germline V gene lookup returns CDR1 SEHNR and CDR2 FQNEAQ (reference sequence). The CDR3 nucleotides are TGTGCCAGCAGCTCCCCAGGGAGGGGGCAGTCTGGAAACACCATATATTTT. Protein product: CASSSPGRGQSGNTIYF.

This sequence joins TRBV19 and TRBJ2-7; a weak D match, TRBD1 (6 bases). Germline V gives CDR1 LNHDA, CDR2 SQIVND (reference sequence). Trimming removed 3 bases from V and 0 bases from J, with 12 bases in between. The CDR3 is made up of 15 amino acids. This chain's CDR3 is CASSIGPDSSYEQYF. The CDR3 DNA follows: TGTGCCAGTAGTATCGGTCCGGACAGCTCCTACGAGCAGTACTTC.

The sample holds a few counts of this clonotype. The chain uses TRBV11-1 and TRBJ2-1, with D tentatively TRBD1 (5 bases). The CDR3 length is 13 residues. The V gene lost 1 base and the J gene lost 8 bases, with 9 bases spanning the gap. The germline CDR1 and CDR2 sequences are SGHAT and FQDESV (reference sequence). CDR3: CASSLDQGDEQFF. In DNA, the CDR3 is TGTGCCAGCAGCTTAGACCAGGGCGATGAGCAGTTCTTC.

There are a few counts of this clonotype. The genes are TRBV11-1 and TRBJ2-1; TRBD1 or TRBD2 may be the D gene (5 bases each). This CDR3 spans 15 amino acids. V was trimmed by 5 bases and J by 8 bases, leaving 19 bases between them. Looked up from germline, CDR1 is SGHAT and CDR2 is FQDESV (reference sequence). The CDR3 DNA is TGTGCCAGCAGCCAACCGTCTGGGGCCGGGGATGAGCAGTTCTTC. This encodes CASSQPSGAGDEQFF. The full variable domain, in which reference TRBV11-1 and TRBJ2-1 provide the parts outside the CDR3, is EAEVAQSPRYKITEKSQAVAFWCDPISGHATLYWYRQILGQGPELLVQFQDESVVDDSQLPKDRFSAERLKGVDSTLKIQPAELGDSAMYLCASSQPSGAGDEQFFGPGTRLTVL.

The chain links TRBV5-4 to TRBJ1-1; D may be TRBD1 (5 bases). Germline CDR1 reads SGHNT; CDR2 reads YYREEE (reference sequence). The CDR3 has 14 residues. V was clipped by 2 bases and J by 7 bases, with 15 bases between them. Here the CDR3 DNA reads TGTGCCAGCAGCTTAATCCCAGGGAGGGATGAAGCTTTCTTT. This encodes CASSLIPGRDEAFF.

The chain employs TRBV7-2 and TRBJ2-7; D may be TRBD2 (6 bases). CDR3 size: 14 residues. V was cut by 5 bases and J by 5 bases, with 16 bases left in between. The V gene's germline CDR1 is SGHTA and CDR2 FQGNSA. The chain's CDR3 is CASSVPGLPHEQYF. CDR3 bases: TGTGCCAGCAGCGTCCCGGGACTGCCCCACGAGCAGTACTTC.

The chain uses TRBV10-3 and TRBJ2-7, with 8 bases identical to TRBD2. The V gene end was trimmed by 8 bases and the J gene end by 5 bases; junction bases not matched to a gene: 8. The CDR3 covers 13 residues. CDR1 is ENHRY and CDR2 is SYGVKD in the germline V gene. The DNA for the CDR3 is TGTGCCATCGGCCGGGGACTAGGGGACGAGCAGTACTTC. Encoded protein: CAIGRGLGDEQYF.

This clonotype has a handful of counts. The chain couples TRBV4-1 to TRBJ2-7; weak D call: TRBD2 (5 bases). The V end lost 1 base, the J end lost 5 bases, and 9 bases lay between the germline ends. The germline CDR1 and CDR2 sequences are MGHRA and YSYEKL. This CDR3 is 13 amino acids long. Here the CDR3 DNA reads TGCGCCAGCAGCCAAGTCTCCGGGGACGAGCAGTACTTC. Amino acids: CASSQVSGDEQYF.

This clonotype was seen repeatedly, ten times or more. CDR3 protein: CASSFRPLWGGETQYF. The CDR3 nucleotides are TGTGCCAGCAGCTTCCGACCACTTTGGGGGGGCGAGACCCAGTACTTC. V gene TRBV7-9 combines with J gene TRBJ2-5; perhaps TRBD2 as D (7 bases). The CDR3 is made up of 16 amino acids. The germline gives CDR1 SEHNR, CDR2 FQNEAQ (reference sequence). The V gene lost 3 bases and the J gene lost 5 bases, with 19 bases spanning the gap.

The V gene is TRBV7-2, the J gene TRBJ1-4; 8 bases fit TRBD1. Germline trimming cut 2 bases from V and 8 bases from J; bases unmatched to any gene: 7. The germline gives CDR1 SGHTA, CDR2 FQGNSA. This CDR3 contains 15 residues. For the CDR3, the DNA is TGTGCCAGCAGCTTACGGACAGGGCTGGACGAAAAACTGTTTTTT. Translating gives CASSLRTGLDEKLFF. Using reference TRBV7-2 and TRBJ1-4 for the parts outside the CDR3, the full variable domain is GAGVSQSPSNKVTEKGKDVELRCDPISGHTALYWYRQSLGQGLEFLIYFQGNSAPDKSGLPSDRFSAERTGGSVSTLTIQRTQQEDSAVYLCASSLRTGLDEKLFFGSGTQLSVL.

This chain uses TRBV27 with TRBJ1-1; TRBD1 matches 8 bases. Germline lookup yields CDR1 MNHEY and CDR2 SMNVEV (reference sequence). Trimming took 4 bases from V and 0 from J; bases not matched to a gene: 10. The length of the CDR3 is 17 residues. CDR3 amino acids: CASSSTRQGKMNTEAFF. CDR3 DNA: TGTGCCAGCAGTTCTACTCGACAGGGGAAAATGAACACTGAAGCTTTCTTT.

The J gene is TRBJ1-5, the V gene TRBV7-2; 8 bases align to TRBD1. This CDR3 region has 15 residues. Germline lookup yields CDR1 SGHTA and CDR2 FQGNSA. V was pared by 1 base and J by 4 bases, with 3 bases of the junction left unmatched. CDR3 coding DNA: TGTGCCAGCAGCTTAGTCCAGGGGGCTAATCAGCCCCAGCATTTT. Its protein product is CASSLVQGANQPQHF.

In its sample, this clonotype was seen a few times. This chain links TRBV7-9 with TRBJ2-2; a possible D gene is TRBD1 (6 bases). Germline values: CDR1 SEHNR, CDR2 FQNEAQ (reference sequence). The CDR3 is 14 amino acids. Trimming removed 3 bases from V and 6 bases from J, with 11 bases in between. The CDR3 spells CASSLGARAGELFF. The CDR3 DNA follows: TGTGCCAGCAGCTTGGGGGCCAGGGCCGGGGAGCTGTTTTTT. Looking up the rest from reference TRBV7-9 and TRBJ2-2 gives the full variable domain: DTGVSQNPRHKITKRGQNVTFRCDPISEHNRLYWYRQTLGQGPEFLTYFQNEAQLEKSRLLSDRFSAERPKGSFSTLEIQRTEQGDSAMYLCASSLGARAGELFFGEGSRLTVL.

The CDR3 sequence: CASSLMTGNYGYTF. As DNA, the CDR3 is TGTGCCAGCAGCTTAATGACAGGGAACTATGGCTACACCTTC. The chain is built from TRBV7-8 and TRBJ1-2; 7 bases map to TRBD1. CDR1 and CDR2 from the germline V gene are SGHVS and FQNEAQ. This CDR3 contains 14 residues. V gave up 2 bases and J gave up 2 bases; unmatched junction bases: 2.

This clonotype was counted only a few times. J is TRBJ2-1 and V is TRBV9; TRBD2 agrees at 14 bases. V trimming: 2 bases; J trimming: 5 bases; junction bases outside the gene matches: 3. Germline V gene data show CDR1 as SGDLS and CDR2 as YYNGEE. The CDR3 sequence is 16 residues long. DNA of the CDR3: TGTGCCAGCAGCGTCCGACTAGCGGGGGGGGACAATGAGCAGTTCTTC. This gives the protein CASSVRLAGGDNEQFF.